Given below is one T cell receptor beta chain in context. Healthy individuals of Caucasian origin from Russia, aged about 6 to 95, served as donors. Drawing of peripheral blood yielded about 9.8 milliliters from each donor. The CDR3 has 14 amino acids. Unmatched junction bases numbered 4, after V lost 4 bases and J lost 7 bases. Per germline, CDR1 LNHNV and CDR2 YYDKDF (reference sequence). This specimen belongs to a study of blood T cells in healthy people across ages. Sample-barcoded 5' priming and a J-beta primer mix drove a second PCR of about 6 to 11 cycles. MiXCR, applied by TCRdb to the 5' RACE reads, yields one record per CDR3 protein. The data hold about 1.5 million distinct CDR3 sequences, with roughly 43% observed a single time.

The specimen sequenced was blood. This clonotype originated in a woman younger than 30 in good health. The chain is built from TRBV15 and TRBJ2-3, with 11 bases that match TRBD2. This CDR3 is CATSTGTSGHTQYF. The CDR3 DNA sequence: TGTGCCACCAGCACCGGGACTAGCGGCCATACGCAGTATTTT.